One T cell receptor beta chain is described in this entry. Its antigen is still unknown. This sample is drawn from a study of OX40 agonist ivuxolimab in advanced cancers. Study-wide points: CD8+ T cells (on average) carried more expanded clones than CD4+ T cells.

The protocol was immunoSEQ multiplex PCR, while the TCRdb copy is restricted to in-frame clones and leaves out a portion. The table lists about 82,000 clones, 80% to 90% of them singletons. This CDR3 has 15 residues. In germline, CDR1 is SGHNT, CDR2 YYREEE (reference sequence). V was shortened by 4 bases and J by 0 bases, with 10 bases between the two germline ends. The sequence was collected from an adult with an advanced solid tumor such as melanoma, head and neck, liver or kidney cancer. Here the sequenced sample was CD4+ or CD8+ T cells sorted from blood, taken in a trial of the OX40 agonist ivuxolimab. The chain recombines TRBV5-4 with TRBJ2-2; no reliable D call. The CDR3 is CASSQPQTNTGELFF. As DNA, the CDR3 is TGTGCCAGCAGCCAACCACAAACGAACACCGGGGAGCTGTTTTTT.